This is a list of T cell receptor beta chains from one sample in a study of blood T cells in healthy people across ages. TCRdb reprocessed the 5' RACE reads via MiXCR and lists one record per CDR3 protein. The table shows about a million distinct CDR3 sequences, with about 44% occurring only once. The sequenced material came from blood. Source of these receptors: a man aged 30 to 39 in good health. Both conserved end residues are part of each CDR3. Fields, in order: V gene, clone size, J gene, CDR3 protein. Part of the rows lack a size; the others show once, few, many or a class for expanded clones.

TRBV5-1	few	TRBJ1-6	CASSLAGTNSPLHF
TRBV6-2/TRBV6-3	.	TRBJ2-5	CASSSRNSYNEQYF
TRBV4-1	.	TRBJ2-3	CASSQDLLLAGGPSTDTQYF
TRBV4-2	many	TRBJ1-5	CASSQDPGTLNQPQHF
TRBV20-1	.	TRBJ2-5	CSAGVLETQYF
TRBV7-2	.	TRBJ2-3	CASSPPRTSASTDTQYF
TRBV7-9	.	TRBJ1-2	CASSFFEGYGYTF
TRBV2	.	TRBJ2-3	CASRTRSGSTDTQYF
TRBV11-2	.	TRBJ2-1	CASRTVYNEQFF
TRBV11-3	.	TRBJ1-6	CASSDREKGAGSPLHF
TRBV7-6	few	TRBJ2-7	CASSFGTANTYEQYF
TRBV27	.	TRBJ1-1	CASILTGDLNTEAFF
TRBV2	.	TRBJ2-5	CASSENRAETQYF
TRBV7-9	.	.	CASSLAGGLTYEQYF
TRBV12-5	.	TRBJ2-3	CASGLTQGGRTDTQYF
TRBV19	once	TRBJ1-5	CASSTWTGDQPQHF
TRBV6-2/TRBV6-3	.	TRBJ2-1	CASSILADVYNEQFF
TRBV5-1	.	TRBJ2-1	CASSLEASGGSYNEQFF